The rows below give T cell receptor beta chains drawn from one sample of a study of blood T cell repertoires in COVID-19. Here immunoSEQ multiplex PCR was the method, and the copy in TCRdb shows in-frame clones only, minus some. The profile shows a few hundred thousand clones, 85% to 90% of them singletons. Sequenced material: peripheral blood. These receptors originate from a middle-aged woman who had recovered from COVID-19. Each CDR3 is given with its conserved first and last residue. Each record gives: clone size, CDR3 length, D gene, V gene, J gene, CDR3 DNA, CDR3 protein. The D gene is left open where the match is weak. Not all rows give a size; the values are once, few, many and, for expanded clones, a class.

abundance: NA
len: 11
d_gene: NA
v_gene: TRBV30
j_gene: TRBJ2-7
CDR3nt: TGTGCCTGTACAGGACACAACGAGCAGTACTTC
CDR3aa: CACTGHNEQYF

abundance: NA
len: 16
d_gene: TRBD1
v_gene: TRBV25-1
j_gene: TRBJ1-6
CDR3nt: TGTGCCAGCCTCTTCCCCGGGACAGTTTATAATTCACCCCTCCACTTT
CDR3aa: CASLFPGTVYNSPLHF

abundance: NA
len: 11
d_gene: NA
v_gene: TRBV5-4
j_gene: TRBJ2-1
CDR3nt: TGTGCCAGCAGCGGGGCGTACGAGCAGTTCTTC
CDR3aa: CASSGAYEQFF

abundance: NA
len: 14
d_gene: TRBD2
v_gene: TRBV7-9
j_gene: TRBJ2-2
CDR3nt: TGTGCCGGGCGACTAGCGGCATACGACGGGGAGCTGTTTTTT
CDR3aa: CAGRLAAYDGELFF

abundance: NA
len: 15
d_gene: TRBD1
v_gene: TRBV2
j_gene: TRBJ1-6
CDR3nt: TGTGCCAGCAGGCCGACAGGGAATCTCAATTCACCCCTCCACTTT
CDR3aa: CASRPTGNLNSPLHF

abundance: NA
len: 13
d_gene: TRBD1
v_gene: TRBV20-1
j_gene: TRBJ1-4
CDR3nt: TGCAGTGCTAGTCAGGGGGCCGAGGAAAAACTGTTTTTT
CDR3aa: CSASQGAEEKLFF

abundance: few
len: 15
d_gene: NA
v_gene: TRBV3-1/TRBV3-2
j_gene: TRBJ1-2
CDR3nt: TGTGCCAGCAGCCGGCTTATGTTGCCTAACTATGGCTACACCTTC
CDR3aa: CASSRLMLPNYGYTF

abundance: NA
len: 16
d_gene: TRBD2
v_gene: TRBV18
j_gene: TRBJ2-3
CDR3nt: TGTGCCAGCTCACCGGCTAGCGGATCCTCTGGAGATACGCAGTATTTT
CDR3aa: CASSPASGSSGDTQYF

abundance: once
len: 12
d_gene: NA
v_gene: TRBV19
j_gene: TRBJ1-6
CDR3nt: TGTGCCAGTAGTGGGGACTATCGGGCCCTCCACTTT
CDR3aa: CASSGDYRALHF

abundance: NA
len: 13
d_gene: NA
v_gene: TRBV6-5
j_gene: TRBJ2-4
CDR3nt: TGTGCCAGCAGTCCACCGGAGGTAAACATTCAGTACTTC
CDR3aa: CASSPPEVNIQYF

abundance: once
len: 15
d_gene: NA
v_gene: TRBV4-1
j_gene: TRBJ1-1
CDR3nt: TGCGCCAGCAGCCAAGGCGGGGGCGGGGACACTGAAGCTTTCTTT
CDR3aa: CASSQGGGGDTEAFF

abundance: NA
len: 18
d_gene: TRBD1
v_gene: TRBV11-3
j_gene: TRBJ2-2
CDR3nt: TGTGCCAGCAGCCCTTTAGAGGGGACAGGGGAGAACACCGGGGAGCTGTTTTTT
CDR3aa: CASSPLEGTGENTGELFF

abundance: NA
len: 15
d_gene: TRBD1
v_gene: TRBV19
j_gene: TRBJ1-2
CDR3nt: TGTGCCAGTAGTAGGGACCTGACAGGGAACTATGGCTACACCTTC
CDR3aa: CASSRDLTGNYGYTF

abundance: NA
len: 15
d_gene: TRBD2
v_gene: TRBV7-3
j_gene: TRBJ2-3
CDR3nt: TGTGCCAGCAGCTTAATGCAGGGAGGGACAGATACGCAGTATTTT
CDR3aa: CASSLMQGGTDTQYF

abundance: NA
len: 16
d_gene: NA
v_gene: TRBV15
j_gene: TRBJ1-2
CDR3nt: TGTGCCACCAGCAGAGACGCCTCGGGTTCCTTTTATGGCTACACCTTC
CDR3aa: CATSRDASGSFYGYTF

abundance: NA
len: 15
d_gene: TRBD1
v_gene: TRBV28
j_gene: TRBJ1-1
CDR3nt: TGTGCCAGCGCCGCAGGGGGCCGGGAGGACACTGAAGCTTTCTTT
CDR3aa: CASAAGGREDTEAFF

abundance: NA
len: 14
d_gene: NA
v_gene: TRBV4-1
j_gene: TRBJ2-5
CDR3nt: TGCGCCAGCAGCCAAGCCCTCAGGCAAGAGACCCAGTACTTC
CDR3aa: CASSQALRQETQYF

abundance: NA
len: 15
d_gene: NA
v_gene: TRBV18
j_gene: TRBJ1-1
CDR3nt: TGTGCCAGCTCACCAATCGTTGGCAGCGGCACTGAAGCTTTCTTT
CDR3aa: CASSPIVGSGTEAFF

abundance: NA
len: 17
d_gene: NA
v_gene: TRBV12-5
j_gene: TRBJ2-2
CDR3nt: TGTGCTAGTGGTTTGCCACGGGGCGGGATTCACACCGGGGAGCTGTTTTTT
CDR3aa: CASGLPRGGIHTGELFF

abundance: NA
len: 14
d_gene: NA
v_gene: TRBV3-1/TRBV3-2
j_gene: TRBJ1-5
CDR3nt: TGTGCCAGCAGCCCTGTATATAGCAATCAGCCCCAGCATTTT
CDR3aa: CASSPVYSNQPQHF

abundance: few
len: 14
d_gene: TRBD2
v_gene: TRBV6-5
j_gene: TRBJ2-1
CDR3nt: TGTGCCAGCAGTTCGGGACTACCAAACAATGAGCAGTTCTTC
CDR3aa: CASSSGLPNNEQFF

abundance: NA
len: 14
d_gene: NA
v_gene: TRBV19
j_gene: TRBJ1-5
CDR3nt: TGTGCCAGTAGTAATGGAGGGAGTAGTCAGCCCCAGCATTTT
CDR3aa: CASSNGGSSQPQHF

abundance: NA
len: 12
d_gene: NA
v_gene: TRBV6-6
j_gene: TRBJ1-4
CDR3nt: TGTGCCGTCGGGGAAGGAAATGAAAAACTGTTTTTT
CDR3aa: CAVGEGNEKLFF

abundance: NA
len: 13
d_gene: NA
v_gene: TRBV11-2
j_gene: TRBJ1-4
CDR3nt: TGTGCCAGCAGCTTAGTTATCAGGGAAAAACTGTTTTTT
CDR3aa: CASSLVIREKLFF

abundance: NA
len: 15
d_gene: TRBD1
v_gene: TRBV27
j_gene: TRBJ2-1
CDR3nt: TGTGCCAGCAGTTACTGGGGGACAGGCGTTCATGAGCAGTTCTTC
CDR3aa: CASSYWGTGVHEQFF

abundance: NA
len: 15
d_gene: NA
v_gene: TRBV7-7
j_gene: TRBJ2-3
CDR3nt: TGTGCCAGCAGCCTGTTTGGGGCCGCAACAGATACGCAGTATTTT
CDR3aa: CASSLFGAATDTQYF

abundance: NA
len: 14
d_gene: NA
v_gene: TRBV5-1
j_gene: TRBJ2-1
CDR3nt: TGCGCCAGCAGCTTGGTTGACAGCTACAATGAGCAGTTCTTC
CDR3aa: CASSLVDSYNEQFF

abundance: NA
len: 13
d_gene: TRBD1
v_gene: TRBV2
j_gene: TRBJ1-1
CDR3nt: TGTGCCAGCAGTCAAAGACAGGGGGCATCTGCTTTCTTT
CDR3aa: CASSQRQGASAFF

abundance: NA
len: 15
d_gene: NA
v_gene: TRBV6-5
j_gene: TRBJ2-2
CDR3nt: TGTGCCAGCAGTTCGTTCGACTCGAACACCGGGGAGCTGTTTTTT
CDR3aa: CASSSFDSNTGELFF

abundance: NA
len: 16
d_gene: TRBD2
v_gene: TRBV11-2
j_gene: TRBJ2-1
CDR3nt: TGTGCCAGCAGCTTAGGGAGCGCTAGCGGGGGGGCCATCGAATTCTTC
CDR3aa: CASSLGSASGGAIEFF

abundance: few
len: 14
d_gene: NA
v_gene: TRBV4-1
j_gene: TRBJ2-2
CDR3nt: TGCGCCAGCAGCCACAACGCAGGGGCCGGGGAGCTGTTTTTT
CDR3aa: CASSHNAGAGELFF

abundance: once
len: 13
d_gene: NA
v_gene: TRBV6-5
j_gene: TRBJ1-1
CDR3nt: TGTGCCAGCAGTAGCAGGGCGAACACTGAAGCTTTCTTT
CDR3aa: CASSSRANTEAFF

abundance: NA
len: 15
d_gene: TRBD1
v_gene: TRBV11-2
j_gene: TRBJ2-7
CDR3nt: TGTGCCAGCAGCTTAATTCGGACAGGGAATTACGAGCAGTACTTC
CDR3aa: CASSLIRTGNYEQYF

abundance: NA
len: 15
d_gene: TRBD1
v_gene: TRBV7-7
j_gene: TRBJ2-3
CDR3nt: TGTGCCAGCAGTTTAGGACAGGCAAGCACAGATACGCAGTATTTT
CDR3aa: CASSLGQASTDTQYF

abundance: few
len: 15
d_gene: TRBD2
v_gene: TRBV2
j_gene: TRBJ2-7
CDR3nt: TGTGCCAGTGAAAGTAGGGGACTAGCGGGGACCGAGCAGTACTTC
CDR3aa: CASESRGLAGTEQYF

abundance: NA
len: 14
d_gene: NA
v_gene: TRBV28
j_gene: TRBJ1-5
CDR3nt: TGTGCCAGCAGTGATTTGCAGACTAATCAGCCCCAGCATTTT
CDR3aa: CASSDLQTNQPQHF

abundance: NA
len: 12
d_gene: NA
v_gene: TRBV2
j_gene: TRBJ1-2
CDR3nt: TGTGCCAGCAGTGGCGACAGCTATGGCTACACCTTC
CDR3aa: CASSGDSYGYTF

abundance: NA
len: 18
d_gene: TRBD1
v_gene: TRBV28
j_gene: TRBJ1-2
CDR3nt: TGTGCCAGCAGTTCATCCACCGGGACAGGGGGCATAGGCTATGGCTACACCTTC
CDR3aa: CASSSSTGTGGIGYGYTF

abundance: NA
len: 11
d_gene: NA
v_gene: TRBV2
j_gene: TRBJ2-5
CDR3nt: TGTGCCAGCAGTGTGGGCGAGACCCAGTACTTC
CDR3aa: CASSVGETQYF

abundance: NA
len: 12
d_gene: NA
v_gene: TRBV7-3
j_gene: TRBJ2-3
CDR3nt: TGTGCCAGCAGCCCTTCTCCAGATACGCAGTATTTT
CDR3aa: CASSPSPDTQYF

abundance: NA
len: 13
d_gene: TRBD2
v_gene: TRBV24-1
j_gene: TRBJ2-3
CDR3nt: TGTGCCTCTAGCGGGAGCCCCACAGATACGCAGTATTTT
CDR3aa: CASSGSPTDTQYF

abundance: NA
len: 11
d_gene: NA
v_gene: TRBV20-1
j_gene: TRBJ1-2
CDR3nt: TGCAGTGCTAGAGCCGACTATGGCTACACCTTC
CDR3aa: CSARADYGYTF

abundance: NA
len: 15
d_gene: NA
v_gene: TRBV13
j_gene: TRBJ2-6
CDR3nt: TGTGCCAGCAGCTTTCCCGGTTCTGGGGCCAACGTCCTGACTTTC
CDR3aa: CASSFPGSGANVLTF

abundance: NA
len: 13
d_gene: NA
v_gene: TRBV5-8
j_gene: TRBJ1-5
CDR3nt: TGTGCCAGCAGCTTACAGGGCGATCAGCCCCAGCATTTT
CDR3aa: CASSLQGDQPQHF

abundance: NA
len: 13
d_gene: NA
v_gene: TRBV29-1
j_gene: TRBJ2-1
CDR3nt: TGCAGCGTTGGGCCAAGAGGAATTTATGAGCAGTTCTTC
CDR3aa: CSVGPRGIYEQFF

abundance: NA
len: 14
d_gene: TRBD1
v_gene: TRBV7-3
j_gene: TRBJ2-1
CDR3nt: TGTGCCAGCAGCCGGACAGGGAGGTGGAATGAGCAGTTCTTC
CDR3aa: CASSRTGRWNEQFF

abundance: NA
len: 15
d_gene: TRBD1
v_gene: TRBV28
j_gene: TRBJ2-2
CDR3nt: TGTGCCAGCAGAACCGGGACAGGGTTTCCCGGGGAGCTGTTTTTT
CDR3aa: CASRTGTGFPGELFF

abundance: NA
len: 15
d_gene: NA
v_gene: TRBV19
j_gene: TRBJ2-1
CDR3nt: TGTGCCAGTAGTCCCGAATCTAGGCCTCTCGCGGGGCAGTTCTTC
CDR3aa: CASSPESRPLAGQFF

abundance: NA
len: 14
d_gene: NA
v_gene: TRBV6-5
j_gene: TRBJ1-2
CDR3nt: TGTGCCAGCAGTTACTCGAAGGTGGCGGGGGGCTACACCTTC
CDR3aa: CASSYSKVAGGYTF

abundance: NA
len: 16
d_gene: NA
v_gene: TRBV6-1
j_gene: TRBJ2-5
CDR3nt: TGTGCCAGCAGTCAAGCCCCGGCTAGCCCACAAGAGACCCAGTACTTC
CDR3aa: CASSQAPASPQETQYF

abundance: NA
len: 16
d_gene: NA
v_gene: TRBV11-2
j_gene: TRBJ2-4
CDR3nt: TGTGCCAGCAGCGACCGACTCAAGGCAGCCAAAAACATTCAGTACTTC
CDR3aa: CASSDRLKAAKNIQYF

abundance: once
len: 18
d_gene: TRBD1
v_gene: TRBV3-1/TRBV3-2
j_gene: TRBJ1-4
CDR3nt: TGTGCCAGCAGCCTAAGACCGGGACAGTCATCAACTAATGAAAAACTGTTTTTT
CDR3aa: CASSLRPGQSSTNEKLFF

abundance: NA
len: 14
d_gene: TRBD2
v_gene: TRBV6-6
j_gene: TRBJ2-1
CDR3nt: TGTGCCAGCAGTACCGGGACTAGCCACAATGAGCAGTTCTTC
CDR3aa: CASSTGTSHNEQFF

abundance: once
len: 15
d_gene: NA
v_gene: TRBV5-1
j_gene: TRBJ2-5
CDR3nt: TGCGCCAGCAGCTGGACGACCCCGGGGAGGGAGACCCAGTACTTC
CDR3aa: CASSWTTPGRETQYF

abundance: NA
len: 17
d_gene: NA
v_gene: TRBV3-1/TRBV3-2
j_gene: TRBJ2-1
CDR3nt: TGTGCCAGCAGCCACCAAAATTTGGGGGACTTTTACAATGAGCAGTTCTTC
CDR3aa: CASSHQNLGDFYNEQFF

abundance: NA
len: 17
d_gene: NA
v_gene: TRBV21-1
j_gene: TRBJ2-7
CDR3nt: TGTGCCAGCAGAGATCACACACAGGGGGCCTTTTCCTACGAGCAGTACTTC
CDR3aa: CASRDHTQGAFSYEQYF

abundance: NA
len: 14
d_gene: TRBD2
v_gene: TRBV4-1
j_gene: TRBJ2-5
CDR3nt: TGCGCCAGCAGCCTCAGCACGGGGGGAGAGACCCAGTACTTC
CDR3aa: CASSLSTGGETQYF

abundance: NA
len: 13
d_gene: NA
v_gene: TRBV7-2
j_gene: TRBJ2-5
CDR3nt: TGTGCCAGCAGCTTAGCCGTACAAGAGACCCAGTACTTC
CDR3aa: CASSLAVQETQYF

abundance: NA
len: 15
d_gene: TRBD1
v_gene: TRBV28
j_gene: TRBJ1-5
CDR3nt: TGTGCCAGCAGGGTACAGGGGTTGGGCAATCAGCCCCAGCATTTT
CDR3aa: CASRVQGLGNQPQHF

abundance: few
len: 15
d_gene: NA
v_gene: TRBV11-2
j_gene: TRBJ2-1
CDR3nt: TGTGCCAGCCTCGCAGGGCGGCAGGTTTACAATGAGCAGTTCTTC
CDR3aa: CASLAGRQVYNEQFF